The 22 T cell receptor beta chains below all came from one sample that was sequenced in a study of T cell repertoires in cytomegalovirus infection. TCRdb re-called the reads through MiXCR, storing one row per CDR3 protein. The sample includes 160,000 or so distinct CDR3 sequences, 23% seen only once; the top ten take approximately 11%. Sequences were obtained from PBMCs. The receptors derive from a human donor in good health (CMV status not recorded). Some clones in this sample may be carry-over from other donors' samples.

This clonotype was counted a few times. The chain recombines TRBV24-1 with TRBJ2-1, with 8 nucleotides matching TRBD1. Germline V gene data show CDR1 as KGHDR and CDR2 as SFDVKD. This CDR3 is built from 17 residues. V dropped 2 bases and J dropped 0; count of bases not matched to a gene: 5. This CDR3 is CATSDSWTGSSYNEQFF. The DNA of the CDR3 is TGTGCCACCAGTGATTCCTGGACAGGGAGCTCCTACAATGAGCAGTTCTTC.

This clonotype was recorded a few times. This chain joins TRBV7-3 and TRBJ2-7; D assignment may be TRBD1 or TRBD2 (6 bases each). Trimming removed 2 bases from V and 5 bases from J, with 13 bases in between. CDR3 length: 14 amino acids. The germline CDR1 and CDR2 sequences are SGHTA and FQGTGA. The CDR3 sequence is CASSLGGPPDEQYF. The CDR3 DNA reads as TGTGCCAGCAGCTTAGGGGGGCCGCCGGACGAGCAGTACTTC. Full variable domain (missing parts from reference TRBV7-3 and TRBJ2-7): GAGVSQTPSNKVTEKGKYVELRCDPISGHTALYWYRQSLGQGPEFLIYFQGTGAADDSGLPNDRFFAVRPEGSVSTLKIQRTERGDSAVYLCASSLGGPPDEQYFGPGTRLTVT.

This clonotype has only one observation. J is TRBJ1-1 and V is TRBV19, with D possibly TRBD1 on 6 matching bases. This CDR3 has 18 residues. The germline V and J ends were trimmed by 1 base and 0 bases, with 18 bases remaining between them. Germline lookup yields CDR1 LNHDA and CDR2 SQIVND (reference sequence). The CDR3 sequence: CASSIAQGGLGMNTEAFF. In DNA, the CDR3 is TGTGCCAGTAGTATAGCACAGGGAGGGCTAGGCATGAACACTGAAGCTTTCTTT.

V is TRBV10-3 and J is TRBJ2-7, with D possibly being TRBD2 (6 bases). Trimming removed 11 bases at V and 4 bases at J, with 12 bases between. Germline V gene lookup returns CDR1 ENHRY and CDR2 SYGVKD. This CDR3 is built from 11 residues. The CDR3 spells CAAAGGYEQYF. DNA for the CDR3: TGTGCCGCGGCCGGAGGGTACGAGCAGTACTTC.

The chain uses TRBV29-1 and TRBJ2-1, with D uncertain. The CDR3 covers 15 residues. From germline, CDR1 is SQVTM and CDR2 ANQGSEA. Deletions cut 1 base from V and 0 bases from J, with 10 bases between. The CDR3 loop is CSVEAGGFSYNEQFF. Written as DNA, the CDR3 is TGCAGCGTTGAAGCCGGTGGCTTCTCCTACAATGAGCAGTTCTTC.

The rearrangement joins TRBV27 to TRBJ1-1; TRBD1 matches at 7 bases. Trimming cost V 8 bases and J 5 bases; bases outside gene matches: 11. The germline CDR1 and CDR2 sequences are MNHEY and SMNVEV (reference sequence). This CDR3 region has 14 residues. The CDR3 region is CASGARQGGTEAFF. CDR3 nucleotides: TGTGCCAGCGGAGCAAGACAGGGAGGGACTGAAGCTTTCTTT.

This clonotype was counted only a few times. V gene TRBV5-5 combines with J gene TRBJ2-5; D possibly corresponds to TRBD1 (6 bases). V gave up 1 base and J gave up 5 bases, with 6 bases separating them. This CDR3 spans 12 amino acids. Germline CDR1 SGHKS, CDR2 YYEKEE (reference sequence). In DNA, the CDR3 is TGTGCCAGCAGCTTGCAGGGGGAGACCCAGTACTTC. The encoded protein is CASSLQGETQYF.

This clonotype was counted at least ten times. This sequence joins TRBV7-8 and TRBJ2-7; 10 positions match TRBD2. The length of the CDR3 is 15 residues. Trimming cost V 5 bases and J 2 bases; bases outside gene matches: 6. Germline V lookup: CDR1 SGHVS, CDR2 FQNEAQ. As DNA, the CDR3 is TGTGCCAGCAGCCCCAGCCTAGCGGGGGCCTACGAGCAGTACTTC. This translates into CASSPSLAGAYEQYF.

This clonotype has only a few counts. The chain couples TRBV7-2 to TRBJ2-7; TRBD1 matches at 9 bases. Per the germline V gene, CDR1 is SGHTA and CDR2 is FQGNSA. After removal of 0 bases from V and 7 bases from J, the junction contained 4 bases not matched to a gene. The CDR3 extends over 14 amino acids. CDR3 protein: CASSLAMTGGEQYF. The CDR3 nucleotides are TGTGCCAGCAGCTTAGCTATGACAGGGGGTGAGCAGTACTTC. The full variable domain, its missing parts supplied by reference TRBV7-2 and TRBJ2-7, is GAGVSQSPSNKVTEKGKDVELRCDPISGHTALYWYRQSLGQGLEFLIYFQGNSAPDKSGLPSDRFSAERTGGSVSTLTIQRTQQEDSAVYLCASSLAMTGGEQYFGPGTRLTVT.

As for this clonotype: This could be a read error, since a much larger clone is one nucleotide away. The chain links TRBV12-3 or TRBV12-4 to TRBJ2-7, with D tentatively TRBD2 (6 bases). The CDR3 runs to 14 residues. Trimming left V 5 bases short and J 2 bases short, with 13 bases between. The CDR3: CASSRRTGAYEQYF. CDR3 nucleotide sequence: TGTGCCAGCAGTCGACGGACGGGAGCCTACGAGCAGTACTTC.

This clonotype showed up just a few times. The chain uses TRBV20-1 and TRBJ2-3; D gene unclear. The CDR3 is 14 residues long. Germline loops: CDR1 DFQATT, CDR2 SNEGSKA (reference sequence). The V and J ends lost 0 bases and 4 bases respectively, with 11 bases between them. The CDR3 is CSARDQGNADTQYF. The DNA for the CDR3 is TGCAGTGCTAGAGATCAAGGAAATGCAGATACGCAGTATTTT.

At least ten counts were recorded for this clonotype. The chain links TRBV7-2 to TRBJ2-5; 10 bases are shared with TRBD2. The V gene's germline CDR1 is SGHTA and CDR2 FQGNSA. Germline trimming cut 4 bases from V and 4 bases from J; bases unmatched to any gene: 6. This CDR3 spans 15 amino acids. CDR3 residues: CASSSAAGGRETQYF. In nucleotides, the CDR3 is TGTGCCAGCAGCTCTGCAGCGGGGGGGCGAGAGACCCAGTACTTC. Full variable domain (missing parts from reference TRBV7-2 and TRBJ2-5): GAGVSQSPSNKVTEKGKDVELRCDPISGHTALYWYRQSLGQGLEFLIYFQGNSAPDKSGLPSDRFSAERTGGSVSTLTIQRTQQEDSAVYLCASSSAAGGRETQYFGPGTRLLVL.

The rearrangement links TRBV29-1 to TRBJ2-5; D is unclear. Germline CDR1 and CDR2: SQVTM and ANQGSEA. The CDR3 loop spans 10 amino acids. V was cut by 1 base and J by 5 bases, with 2 bases left in between. The CDR3 region is CSVEAETQYF. In DNA form, the CDR3 reads TGCAGCGTTGAAGCTGAGACCCAGTACTTC.

In its sample, this clonotype was seen a few times. The rearrangement uses TRBV6-2 or TRBV6-3 and TRBJ1-4; D not certain. This CDR3 spans 13 amino acids. CDR1 and CDR2 from the germline V gene are MNHEY and SVGEGT. Trimming removed 4 bases from V and 5 bases from J, with 8 bases in between. The DNA of the CDR3 is TGTGCCAGCAGTTCCCGGCTCAATGAAAAACTGTTTTTT. Protein: CASSSRLNEKLFF.

The chain has TRBV11-2 and TRBJ2-3, with 7 bases that match TRBD2. CDR1 is SGHAT, CDR2 FQNNGV, per germline. Trimming cost V 2 bases and J 0 bases; bases outside gene matches: 14. The CDR3 covers 19 residues. CDR3 sequence (DNA): TGTGCCAGCAGCTTACGCGATCTCAAAAGCGGGATCAGCACAGATACGCAGTATTTT. This codes for CASSLRDLKSGISTDTQYF.

This clonotype was seen only a few times. The chain recombines TRBV7-6 with TRBJ2-5, with TRBD2 matching over 11 bases. V trimming: 1 base; J trimming: 5 bases; junction bases outside the gene matches: 3. Germline V gene sequence: CDR1 SGHVS, CDR2 FNYEAQ. The CDR3 has 15 amino acids. The CDR3 here is CASSLGLAGFETQYF. The CDR3 DNA is TGTGCCAGCAGCTTAGGACTAGCGGGGTTCGAGACCCAGTACTTC.

The sample holds many counts of this clonotype. The chain has TRBV14 and TRBJ1-4; 7 bases line up with TRBD1. CDR3 size: 16 residues. Germline CDR1 is SGHDN and CDR2 is FVKESK. Trimming took 0 bases from V and 7 from J; bases not matched to a gene: 8. The DNA for the CDR3 is TGTGCCAGCAGCCAAGAGTTAGGGGGCCTCGGTGAAAAACTGTTTTTT. The encoded protein is CASSQELGGLGEKLFF.

This clonotype was found once. The V gene is TRBV19, the J gene TRBJ1-2, with a possible D match to TRBD1 (6 bases). This CDR3 spans 16 amino acids. The germline V and J ends were trimmed by 3 bases and 8 bases, with 22 bases remaining between them. Germline CDR1 and CDR2: LNHDA and SQIVND (reference sequence). CDR3 sequence: CASSITLVGGRGGYTF. In nucleotides, the CDR3 is TGTGCCAGTAGTATCACACTCGTCGGGGGGCGCGGAGGCTACACCTTC.

This clonotype has just a few counts. The CDR3 DNA follows: TGTGCCAGCAGTTACCAGGACGGATCAGAAGCTTTCTTT. This gives the protein CASSYQDGSEAFF. The rearrangement links TRBV6-5 to TRBJ1-1; D not certain. Trimming removed 2 bases from V and 8 bases from J, with 12 bases in between. The CDR3 has 13 residues. CDR1 is MNHEY and CDR2 is SVGAGI in the germline V gene.

This clonotype was seen only a few times. This chain joins TRBV2 and TRBJ1-3; D unclear. The CDR3 spans 12 residues. CDR1 and CDR2 from the germline V gene are SNHLY and FYNNEI. Trimming took off 6 bases at V and 0 bases at J, with 3 bases between the two ends. CDR3 sequence reads: CASRSSGNTIYF. CDR3 coding DNA: TGTGCCAGCAGGAGCTCTGGAAACACCATATATTTT.

Turning to this clonotype: A much larger clonotype is one base distant, so this may be a read error. The genes are TRBV28 and TRBJ2-7; 9 nucleotides agree with TRBD1. The CDR3 length is 14 residues. Germline values: CDR1 MDHEN, CDR2 SYDVKM. The CDR3 DNA is TGTACCAGCAGTTTCCGGGACAGGGCCTACGAGCAGTACTTC. Translation: CTSSFRDRAYEQYF.

The chain joins TRBV11-2 to TRBJ2-1, with D possibly TRBD2 on 5 matching bases. V lost 5 bases and J 3 bases, leaving 8 bases between the germline ends. There are 13 residues in the CDR3. Germline CDR1 is SGHAT and CDR2 is FQNNGV. CDR3 protein: CASSPEDYNEQFF. CDR3 DNA: TGTGCCAGCAGCCCGGAGGACTACAATGAGCAGTTCTTC.